What follows are 26 T cell receptor beta chains derived from one specimen sequenced in a study of Graves' ophthalmopathy and Graves' hyperthyroidism. Investigators amplified TCR beta CDR3 regions from RNA transcripts. HTBI primers primed a first-round RT-PCR, and a second-round multiplex PCR followed. A single record per CDR3 protein comes from TCRdb applying MiXCR to the multiplex PCR reads. This table has approximately 700,000 distinct CDR3 sequences, roughly 40% appearing once. The sequenced sample consisted of peripheral blood. The source of these receptors is an adult man with Graves' ophthalmopathy.

The rearrangement uses TRBV2 and TRBJ2-5; 11 bases are shared with TRBD1. CDR1 is SNHLY, CDR2 FYNNEI, per germline. The CDR3 covers 15 residues. Germline trimming cut 4 bases from V and 3 bases from J; bases unmatched to any gene: 4. Here the CDR3 DNA reads TGTGCCAGCAGTGGCCGGGACAGGGGGGAAGAGACCCAGTACTTC. Amino acid sequence: CASSGRDRGEETQYF. Combining the CDR3 with reference TRBV2 and TRBJ2-5 gives the whole variable domain EPEVTQTPSHQVTQMGQEVILRCVPISNHLYFYWYRQILGQKVEFLVSFYNNEISEKSEIFDDQFSVERPDGSNFTLKIRSTKLEDSAMYFCASSGRDRGEETQYFGPGTRLLVL.

This clonotype has just a few counts. This chain links TRBV24-1 with TRBJ1-5; D gene ambiguous. Trimming stripped 11 bases from V and 2 bases from J, with 18 bases between. This CDR3 region has 15 residues. CDR1 KGHDR and CDR2 SFDVKD come from the germline V gene. The CDR3 bases are TGTGCCAGCTCACCTGGACCGGCAGGCAATCAGCCCCAGCATTTT. The encoded protein is CASSPGPAGNQPQHF.

With respect to this clonotype: A much larger clone sits a single nucleotide away, making a read error possible. The CDR3 DNA reads as TGTGCCAGCAGCCGAAACAGGAACGGGAACTATGGCTACACCTTC. Amino acid sequence: CASSRNRNGNYGYTF. The rearrangement uses TRBV7-9 and TRBJ1-2, with D maybe TRBD1 (5 bases). Trimming removed 5 bases from V and 2 bases from J, with 15 bases in between. This CDR3 is built from 15 residues. Germline values: CDR1 SEHNR, CDR2 FQNEAQ (reference sequence).

Ten or more counts support this clonotype. The chain combines TRBV7-9 with TRBJ2-2, with D tentatively TRBD2 (5 bases). Per the germline V gene, CDR1 is SEHNR and CDR2 is FQNEAQ (reference sequence). This CDR3 has 16 amino acids. V lost 4 bases to trimming and J lost 0 bases, with 12 bases between them. CDR3 bases: TGTGCCAGCAGCTGGGATGTCGGGACGAACACCGGGGAGCTGTTTTTT. This codes for CASSWDVGTNTGELFF.

As to this clonotype: Its ends do not fully match the called genes, so a read error is possible. The rearrangement links TRBV25-1 to TRBJ2-6; 8 nucleotides agree with TRBD1. The CDR3 covers 17 residues. Per germline, CDR1 MGHDK and CDR2 SYGVNS. CDR3 bases: TGTGTCAGCAGCCAGGCGCCGACAGGGGCTGGGGCCAACGTCCTGACTTTC. Its protein is CVSSQAPTGAGANVLTF. Full variable domain (remainder filled in from reference TRBV25-1 and TRBJ2-6): EADIYQTPRYLVIGTGKKITLECSQTMGHDKMYWYQQDPGMELHLIHYSYGVNSTEKGDLSSESTVSRIRTEHFPLTLESARPSHTSQYLCVSSQAPTGAGANVLTFGAGSRLTVL.

The V gene is TRBV2, the J gene TRBJ1-2, with unresolved D. With 6 bases removed from V and 4 bases from J, the gap between germline ends came to 24 bases. The CDR3 sequence is 17 residues long. Germline values: CDR1 SNHLY, CDR2 FYNNEI. The CDR3 protein is CASSLDDGSTYFYGYTF. DNA for the CDR3: TGTGCCAGCAGCTTAGACGACGGATCTACCTACTTCTATGGCTACACCTTC.

The CDR3 nucleotides are TGTGCCAGCAGCCAAGTTGGGAGGGGATCGGCGGCTTTCTTT. Residues: CASSQVGRGSAAFF. J is TRBJ1-1 and V is TRBV3-1; D possibly corresponds to TRBD1 (5 bases). This CDR3 is built from 14 residues. Looked up from germline, CDR1 is LGHDT and CDR2 is YNNKEL (reference sequence). V shed 1 base and J shed 11 bases, with 17 bases lying between them.

For this clonotype: Germline and junction disagree at one end, which may indicate a read error. The V call is TRBV5-1, the J call TRBJ2-6; D may be TRBD2 (7 bases). In germline, CDR1 is SGHRS, CDR2 YFSETQ. CDR3 length: 13 residues. This CDR3 reads CASSFGGAYVLTF. CDR3 sequence (DNA): TGCGCCAGCAGCTTTGGGGGGGCCTACGTCCTGACTTTC.

The chain recombines TRBV7-6 with TRBJ2-6, with 8 bases matching TRBD2. Trimming removed 6 bases from V and 1 base from J; junction bases left unmatched: 11. From germline, CDR1 is SGHVS and CDR2 FNYEAQ. This CDR3 is 18 amino acids long. The CDR3 is CASSYSLAGGSGANVLTF. In DNA form, the CDR3 reads TGTGCCAGCAGTTACTCGTTGGCGGGAGGATCTGGGGCCAACGTCCTGACTTTC.

This clonotype was detected ten times or more. This chain uses TRBV25-1 with TRBJ2-5; perhaps TRBD1 as D (5 bases). Trimming removed 1 base from V and 4 bases from J, with 16 bases in between. The CDR3 has 16 residues. Germline values: CDR1 MGHDK, CDR2 SYGVNS. The DNA for the CDR3 is TGTGCCAGCAGTGAATGGGGCACGGGTAACCTAGAGACCCAGTACTTC. Translation gives CASSEWGTGNLETQYF. Looking up the rest from reference TRBV25-1 and TRBJ2-5 gives the full variable domain: EADIYQTPRYLVIGTGKKITLECSQTMGHDKMYWYQQDPGMELHLIHYSYGVNSTEKGDLSSESTVSRIRTEHFPLTLESARPSHTSQYLCASSEWGTGNLETQYFGPGTRLLVL.

The table lists this clonotype with a few counts. In DNA, the CDR3 is TGTGCCAGCAGTTACGTTGGGGTCTCTGGGGCCAACGTCCTGACTTTC. It codes for CASSYVGVSGANVLTF. The chain carries TRBV6-5 and TRBJ2-6, with no clear D. The CDR3 is 16 residues long. Germline V gives CDR1 MNHEY, CDR2 SVGAGI. V was trimmed by 2 bases and J by 0 bases, leaving 8 bases between them.

This clonotype was recorded a few times. The CDR3 sequence: CASSLAQIPGASQPQHF. The CDR3 DNA reads TGTGCCAGCAGCTTAGCGCAAATTCCAGGGGCCAGTCAGCCCCAGCATTTT. The gene calls are TRBV7-8 and TRBJ1-5; tentative D call: TRBD1 (6 bases). Looked up from germline, CDR1 is SGHVS and CDR2 is FQNEAQ. This CDR3 region has 17 residues. V gave up 0 bases and J gave up 6 bases, with 18 bases separating them.

The V call is TRBV7-9, the J call TRBJ2-2, with D possibly TRBD2 on 5 matching bases. V lost 5 bases and J lost 1, with 8 bases in between. Germline values: CDR1 SEHNR, CDR2 FQNEAQ (reference sequence). This CDR3 contains 14 residues. The DNA for the CDR3 is TGTGCCAGCAGCCAAGCGGAGAACACCGGGGAGCTGTTTTTT. As protein: CASSQAENTGELFF. Together with reference TRBV7-9 and TRBJ2-2, the CDR3 gives the full variable domain: DTGVSQNPRHKITKRGQNVTFRCDPISEHNRLYWYRQTLGQGPEFLTYFQNEAQLEKSRLLSDRFSAERPKGSFSTLEIQRTEQGDSAMYLCASSQAENTGELFFGEGSRLTVL.

The chain couples TRBV19 to TRBJ2-6; D ambiguous. The V and J ends lost 5 bases and 4 bases respectively, with 12 bases between them. CDR1 is LNHDA, CDR2 SQIVND, per germline (reference sequence). The CDR3 has 15 residues. The CDR3 here is CASSSPLRGANVLTF. The CDR3 region has the DNA TGTGCCAGTAGTTCACCTTTAAGAGGGGCCAACGTCCTGACTTTC.

The chain employs TRBV7-9 and TRBJ2-2, with 8 positions matching TRBD2. The CDR3 consists of 16 residues. CDR1 SEHNR and CDR2 FQNEAQ come from the germline V gene (reference sequence). Trimming took 4 bases from V and 6 from J; bases not matched to a gene: 10. The CDR3 sequence is CASSSPGTSHSGELFF. CDR3 DNA sequence: TGTGCCAGCAGCTCCCCCGGGACTAGTCATTCCGGGGAGCTGTTTTTT.

The gene calls are TRBV15 and TRBJ2-3; the match to TRBD1 covers 8 bases. J lost 2 bases, V lost 2 bases, and 9 bases had no gene match. CDR1 LNHNV and CDR2 YYDKDF come from the germline V gene (reference sequence). The CDR3 contains 17 residues. CDR3 DNA: TGTGCCACCAGCAGACGCCCCGGGACAGGCCCCACAGATACGCAGTATTTT. Translation gives CATSRRPGTGPTDTQYF.

The chain combines TRBV20-1 with TRBJ1-1; 10 bases fit TRBD1. The CDR3 covers 14 residues. Trimming cost V 1 base and J 4 bases; bases outside gene matches: 3. In germline, CDR1 is DFQATT, CDR2 SNEGSKA (reference sequence). The CDR3 reads CSARGWTGGTEAFF. The CDR3 DNA is TGCAGTGCTAGAGGATGGACAGGGGGCACTGAAGCTTTCTTT.

The chain employs TRBV6-5 and TRBJ1-6; perhaps TRBD1 as D (5 bases). The V gene lost 2 bases and the J gene lost 14 bases, with 13 bases spanning the gap. CDR3 size: 13 residues. CDR1 and CDR2 from the germline V gene are MNHEY and SVGAGI. The CDR3 DNA reads TGTGCCAGCAGTTACGGGGCCGCCGACTCCCTCCACTTT. Translated, it gives CASSYGAADSLHF.

The chain employs TRBV6-4 and TRBJ1-5; no clear D gene. Germline V gene lookup returns CDR1 MRHNA and CDR2 SNTAGT. V dropped 2 bases and J dropped 3 bases, with 17 bases sitting between them. The CDR3 is 17 residues long. DNA for the CDR3: TGTGCCAGCAGTGACGGGCCGGATATTTATAACAATCAGCCCCAGCATTTT. Translation gives CASSDGPDIYNNQPQHF.

This clonotype was detected once. Lacking the conserved final phenylalanine or tryptophan, this CDR3 likely reflects a read error. The rearrangement joins TRBV7-9 to TRBJ2-1, with 8 positions matching TRBD2. Germline values: CDR1 SEHNR, CDR2 FQNEAQ (reference sequence). This CDR3 has 16 residues. Trimming took 5 bases from V and 5 from J; bases not matched to a gene: 11. In nucleotides, the CDR3 is TGTGCCAGCAGCCTCTTCCCCGGGAGGGAAGACAATGAGCAGTTCGTC. Translating it yields CASSLFPGREDNEQFV.

This clonotype showed up just once. One base away lies a much larger clone, so this may be a sequencing read error. The rearrangement links TRBV24-1 to TRBJ1-5, with 9 bases matching TRBD1. The germline V gene has CDR1 KGHDR and CDR2 SFDVKD. This CDR3 region has 15 residues. V dropped 12 bases and J dropped 7; count of bases not matched to a gene: 15. The CDR3 nucleotides read TGTGCCGGTAGTGCAACCGGGACAGGGAGCCAGCCCCAGCATTTT. Amino acid sequence: CAGSATGTGSQPQHF.

This clonotype was detected once. This sequence may be a read error, since a much larger clone differs from it by one base. V gene TRBV15 combines with J gene TRBJ2-7; the D gene is possibly TRBD1 (5 bases). With 2 bases removed from V and 2 bases from J, the gap between germline ends came to 16 bases. The CDR3 loop spans 16 amino acids. The V gene's germline CDR1 is LNHNV and CDR2 YYDKDF (reference sequence). The CDR3: CATSRPTEAPTYEQYF. CDR3 bases: TGTGCCACCAGCAGACCGACAGAGGCCCCGACCTACGAGCAGTACTTC.

The rearrangement joins TRBV15 to TRBJ1-6, with a possible D match to TRBD1 (5 bases). The CDR3 has 14 residues. V was shortened by 3 bases and J by 6 bases, with 9 bases between the two germline ends. In germline, CDR1 is LNHNV, CDR2 YYDKDF (reference sequence). CDR3 loop: CATSSQGPNSPLHF. The CDR3 bases are TGTGCCACCAGCAGCCAGGGCCCTAATTCACCCCTCCACTTT.

This clonotype has more than one count but fewer than ten. The chain uses TRBV7-2 and TRBJ1-6; 7 bases match TRBD1. Germline-derived CDR1 and CDR2 are SGHTA and FQGNSA. This CDR3 region has 16 residues. The V gene end was trimmed by 2 bases and the J gene end by 5 bases; junction bases not matched to a gene: 6. CDR3 coding DNA: TGTGCCAGCAGCTTATTCCCCGGGACAGATAATTCACCCCTCCACTTT. Protein product: CASSLFPGTDNSPLHF.

Details on this clonotype: The junction and the germline gene differ at one end; a read error may be behind it. The chain is built from TRBV7-2 and TRBJ1-4; 9 bases are shared with TRBD1. CDR1 SGHTA and CDR2 FQGNSA come from the germline V gene. The CDR3 extends over 17 amino acids. The CDR3 region is CASSLDSGQGSNEKLFF. The CDR3 bases are TGTGCCAGCAGTTTAGATTCGGGACAGGGCAGTAATGAAAAACTGTTTTTT.

In its sample, this clonotype was seen a few times. The gene calls are TRBV7-9 and TRBJ2-7; TRBD1 agrees at 9 bases. Germline CDR1 reads SEHNR; CDR2 reads FQNEAQ (reference sequence). V shed 2 bases, J shed 5 bases, and the junction held 13 bases outside the gene matches. The CDR3 runs 17 residues. Here the CDR3 reads CASSLTPGQGTHHEQYF. CDR3 DNA sequence: TGTGCCAGCAGCTTAACTCCGGGACAGGGAACCCACCACGAGCAGTACTTC.